The present T cell receptor (beta chain) was sequenced within a study of T cell changes during pregnancy in multiple sclerosis. The CDR3 has 14 residues. The germline V and J ends were trimmed by 7 bases and 3 bases, with 16 bases remaining between them. CDR1 and CDR2 from the germline V gene are MNHNY and SVGAGI (reference sequence). This table comes from immunoSEQ multiplex PCR, and its TCRdb copy is limited to in-frame clones, with some not included. The table lists 45,000 to 65,000 clones, 85% to 95% of them singletons. The receptor was derived from a female donor with multiple sclerosis, enrolled in a pregnancy study. The chain uses TRBV6-6 and TRBJ2-7; D may be TRBD1 (6 bases). Here the sequenced sample was CD8+ T cells from peripheral blood mononuclear cells, taken in the third trimester of pregnancy. The CDR3 sequence: CASTNRDNSYEQYF. Written as DNA, the CDR3 is TGTGCCAGCACCAACCGGGACAACAGCTACGAGCAGTACTTC.